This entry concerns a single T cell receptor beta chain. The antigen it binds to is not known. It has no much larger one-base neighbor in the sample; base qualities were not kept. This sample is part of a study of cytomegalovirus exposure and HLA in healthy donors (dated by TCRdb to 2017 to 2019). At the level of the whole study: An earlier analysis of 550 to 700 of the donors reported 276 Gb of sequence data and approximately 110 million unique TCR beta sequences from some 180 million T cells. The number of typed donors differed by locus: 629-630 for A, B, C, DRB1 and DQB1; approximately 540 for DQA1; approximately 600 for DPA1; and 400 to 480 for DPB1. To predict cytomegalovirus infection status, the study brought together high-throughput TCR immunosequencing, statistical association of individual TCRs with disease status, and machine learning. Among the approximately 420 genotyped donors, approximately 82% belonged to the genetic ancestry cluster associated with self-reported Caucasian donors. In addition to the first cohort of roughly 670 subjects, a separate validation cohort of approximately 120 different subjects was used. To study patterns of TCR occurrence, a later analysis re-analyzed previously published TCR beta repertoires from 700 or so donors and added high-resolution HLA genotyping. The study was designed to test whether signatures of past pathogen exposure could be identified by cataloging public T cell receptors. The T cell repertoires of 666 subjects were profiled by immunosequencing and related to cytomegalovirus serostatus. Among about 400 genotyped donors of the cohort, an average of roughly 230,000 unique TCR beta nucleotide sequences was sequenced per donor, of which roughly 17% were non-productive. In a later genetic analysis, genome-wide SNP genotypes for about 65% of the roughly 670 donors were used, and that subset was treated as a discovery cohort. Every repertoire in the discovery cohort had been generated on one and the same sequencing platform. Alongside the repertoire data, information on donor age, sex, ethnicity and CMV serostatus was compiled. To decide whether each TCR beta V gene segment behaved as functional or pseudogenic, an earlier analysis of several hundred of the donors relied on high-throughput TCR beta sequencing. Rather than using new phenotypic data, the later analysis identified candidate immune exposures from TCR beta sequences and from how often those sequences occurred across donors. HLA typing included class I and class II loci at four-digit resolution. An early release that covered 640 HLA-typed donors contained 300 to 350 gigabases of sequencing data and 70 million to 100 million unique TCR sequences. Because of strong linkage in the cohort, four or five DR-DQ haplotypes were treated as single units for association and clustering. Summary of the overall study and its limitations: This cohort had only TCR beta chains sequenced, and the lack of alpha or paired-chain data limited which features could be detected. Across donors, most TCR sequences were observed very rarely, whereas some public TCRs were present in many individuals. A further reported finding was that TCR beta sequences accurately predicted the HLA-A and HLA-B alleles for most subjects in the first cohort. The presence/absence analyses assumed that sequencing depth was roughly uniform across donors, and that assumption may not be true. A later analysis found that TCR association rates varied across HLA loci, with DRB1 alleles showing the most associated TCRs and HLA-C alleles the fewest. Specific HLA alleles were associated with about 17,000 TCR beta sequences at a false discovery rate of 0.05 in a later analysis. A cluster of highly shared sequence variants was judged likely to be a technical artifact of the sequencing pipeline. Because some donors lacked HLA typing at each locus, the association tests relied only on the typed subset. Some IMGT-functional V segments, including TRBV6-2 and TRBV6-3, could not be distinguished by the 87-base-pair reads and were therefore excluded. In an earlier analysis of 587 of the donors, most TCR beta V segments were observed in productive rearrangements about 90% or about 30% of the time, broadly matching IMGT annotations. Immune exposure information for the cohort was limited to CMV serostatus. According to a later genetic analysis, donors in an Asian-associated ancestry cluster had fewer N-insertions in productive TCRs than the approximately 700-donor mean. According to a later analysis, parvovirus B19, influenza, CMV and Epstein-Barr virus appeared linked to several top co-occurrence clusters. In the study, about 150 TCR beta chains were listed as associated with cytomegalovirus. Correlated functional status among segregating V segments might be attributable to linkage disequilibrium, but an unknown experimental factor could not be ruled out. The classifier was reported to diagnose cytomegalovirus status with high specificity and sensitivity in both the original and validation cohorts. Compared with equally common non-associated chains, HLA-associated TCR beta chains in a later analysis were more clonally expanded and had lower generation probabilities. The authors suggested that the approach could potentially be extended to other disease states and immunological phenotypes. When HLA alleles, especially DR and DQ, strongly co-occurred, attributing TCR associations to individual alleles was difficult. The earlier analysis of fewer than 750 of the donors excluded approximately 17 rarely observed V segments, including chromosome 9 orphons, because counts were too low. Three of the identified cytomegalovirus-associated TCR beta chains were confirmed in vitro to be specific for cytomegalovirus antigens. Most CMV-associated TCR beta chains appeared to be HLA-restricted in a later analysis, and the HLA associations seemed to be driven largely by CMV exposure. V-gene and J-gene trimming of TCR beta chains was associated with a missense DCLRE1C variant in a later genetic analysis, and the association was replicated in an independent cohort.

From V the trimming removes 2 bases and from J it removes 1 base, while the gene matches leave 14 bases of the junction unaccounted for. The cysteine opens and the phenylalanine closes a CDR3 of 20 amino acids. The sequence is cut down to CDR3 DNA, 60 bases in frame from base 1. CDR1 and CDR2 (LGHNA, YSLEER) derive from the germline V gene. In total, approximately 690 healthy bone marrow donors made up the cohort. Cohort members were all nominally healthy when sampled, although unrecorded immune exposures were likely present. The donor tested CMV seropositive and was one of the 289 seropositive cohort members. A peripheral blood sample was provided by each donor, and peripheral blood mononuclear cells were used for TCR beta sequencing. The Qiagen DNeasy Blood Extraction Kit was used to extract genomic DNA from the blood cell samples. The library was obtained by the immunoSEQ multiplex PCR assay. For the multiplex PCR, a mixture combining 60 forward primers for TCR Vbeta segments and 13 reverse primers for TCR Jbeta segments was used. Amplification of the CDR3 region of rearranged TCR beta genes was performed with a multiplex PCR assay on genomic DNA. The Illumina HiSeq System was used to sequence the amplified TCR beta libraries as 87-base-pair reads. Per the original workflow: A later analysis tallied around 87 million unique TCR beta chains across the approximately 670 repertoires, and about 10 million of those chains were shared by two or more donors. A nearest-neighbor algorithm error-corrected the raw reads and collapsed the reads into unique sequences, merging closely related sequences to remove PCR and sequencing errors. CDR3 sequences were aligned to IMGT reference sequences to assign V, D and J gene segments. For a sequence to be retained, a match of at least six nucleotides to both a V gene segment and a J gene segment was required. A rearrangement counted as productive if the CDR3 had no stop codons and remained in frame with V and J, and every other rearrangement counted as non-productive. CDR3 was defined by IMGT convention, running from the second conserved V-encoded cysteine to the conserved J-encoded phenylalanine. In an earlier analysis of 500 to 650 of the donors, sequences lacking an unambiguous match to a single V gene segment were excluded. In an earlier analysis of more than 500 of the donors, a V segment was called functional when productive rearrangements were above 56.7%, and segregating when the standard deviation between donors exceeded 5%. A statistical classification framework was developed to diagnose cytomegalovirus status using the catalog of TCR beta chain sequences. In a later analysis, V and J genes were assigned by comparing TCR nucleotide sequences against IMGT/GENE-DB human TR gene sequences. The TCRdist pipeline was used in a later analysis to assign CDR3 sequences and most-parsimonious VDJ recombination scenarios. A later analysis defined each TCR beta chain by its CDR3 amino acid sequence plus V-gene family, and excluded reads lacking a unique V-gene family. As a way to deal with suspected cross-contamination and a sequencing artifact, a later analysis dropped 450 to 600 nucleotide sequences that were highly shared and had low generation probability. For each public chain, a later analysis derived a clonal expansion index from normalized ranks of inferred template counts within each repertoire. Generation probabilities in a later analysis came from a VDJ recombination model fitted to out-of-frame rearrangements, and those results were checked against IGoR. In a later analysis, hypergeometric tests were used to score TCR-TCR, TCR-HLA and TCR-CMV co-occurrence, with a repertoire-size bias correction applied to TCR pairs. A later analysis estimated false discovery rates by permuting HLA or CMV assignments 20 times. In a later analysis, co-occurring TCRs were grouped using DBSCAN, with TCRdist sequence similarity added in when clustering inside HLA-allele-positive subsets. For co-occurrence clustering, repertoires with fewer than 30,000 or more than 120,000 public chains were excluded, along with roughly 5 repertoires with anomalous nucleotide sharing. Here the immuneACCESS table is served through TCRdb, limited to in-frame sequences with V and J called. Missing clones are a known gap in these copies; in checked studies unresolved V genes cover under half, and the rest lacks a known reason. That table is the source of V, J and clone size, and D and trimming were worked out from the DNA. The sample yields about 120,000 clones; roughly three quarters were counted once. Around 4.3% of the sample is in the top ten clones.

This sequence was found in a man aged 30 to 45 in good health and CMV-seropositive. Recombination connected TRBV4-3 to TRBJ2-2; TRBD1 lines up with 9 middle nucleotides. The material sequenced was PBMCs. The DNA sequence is TGCGCCAGCAGCCAAACTTTCCGGGACAGGGCGTATCGGAACACCGGGGAGCTGTTTTTT. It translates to CASSQTFRDRAYRNTGELFF.